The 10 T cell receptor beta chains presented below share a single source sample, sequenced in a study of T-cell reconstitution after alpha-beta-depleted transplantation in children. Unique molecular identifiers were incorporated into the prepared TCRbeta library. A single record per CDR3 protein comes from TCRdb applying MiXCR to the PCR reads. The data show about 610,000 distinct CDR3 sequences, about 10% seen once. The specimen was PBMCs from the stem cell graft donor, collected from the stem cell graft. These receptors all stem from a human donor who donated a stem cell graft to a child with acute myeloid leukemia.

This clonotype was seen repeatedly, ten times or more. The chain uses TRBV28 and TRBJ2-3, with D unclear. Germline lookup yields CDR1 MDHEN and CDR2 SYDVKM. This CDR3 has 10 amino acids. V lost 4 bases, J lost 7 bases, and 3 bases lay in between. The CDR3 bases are TGTGCCAGCAGTTCATATACGCAGTATTTT. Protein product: CASSSYTQYF. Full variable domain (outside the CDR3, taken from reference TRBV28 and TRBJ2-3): DVKVTQSSRYLVKRTGEKVFLECVQDMDHENMFWYRQDPGLGLRLIYFSYDVKMKEKGDIPEGYSVSREKKERFSLILESASTNQTSMYLCASSSYTQYFGPGTRLTVL.

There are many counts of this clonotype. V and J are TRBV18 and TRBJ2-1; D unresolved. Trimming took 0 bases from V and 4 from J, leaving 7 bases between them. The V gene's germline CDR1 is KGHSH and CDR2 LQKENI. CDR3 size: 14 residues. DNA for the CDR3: TGTGCCAGCTCACCACCGTACACTTACAATGAGCAGTTCTTC. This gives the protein CASSPPYTYNEQFF.

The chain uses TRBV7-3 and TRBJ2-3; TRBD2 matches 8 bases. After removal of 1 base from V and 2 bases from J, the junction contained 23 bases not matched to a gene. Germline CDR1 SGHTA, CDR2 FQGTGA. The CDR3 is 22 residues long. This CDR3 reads CASSLKDVGTGGTSGSTDTQYF. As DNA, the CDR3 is TGTGCCAGCAGCTTAAAGGATGTCGGGACGGGTGGCACTAGCGGATCCACAGATACGCAGTATTTT.

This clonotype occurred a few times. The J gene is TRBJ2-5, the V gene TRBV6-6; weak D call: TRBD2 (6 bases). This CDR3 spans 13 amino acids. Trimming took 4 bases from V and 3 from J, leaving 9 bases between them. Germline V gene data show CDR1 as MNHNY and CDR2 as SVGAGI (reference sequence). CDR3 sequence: CASSSSEEETQYF. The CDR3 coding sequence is TGTGCCAGCAGTTCTAGCGAGGAAGAGACCCAGTACTTC.

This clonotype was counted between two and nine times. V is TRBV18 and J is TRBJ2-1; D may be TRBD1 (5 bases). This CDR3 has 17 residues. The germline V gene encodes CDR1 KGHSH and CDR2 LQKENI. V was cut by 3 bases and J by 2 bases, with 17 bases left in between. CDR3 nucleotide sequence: TGTGCCAGCTCACCTTATATCGGGCAGGGAACCTACAATGAGCAGTTCTTC. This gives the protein CASSPYIGQGTYNEQFF.

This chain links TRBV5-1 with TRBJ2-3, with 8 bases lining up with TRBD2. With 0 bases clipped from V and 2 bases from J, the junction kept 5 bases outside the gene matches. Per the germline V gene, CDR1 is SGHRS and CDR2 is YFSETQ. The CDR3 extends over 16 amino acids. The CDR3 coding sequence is TGCGCCAGCAGCTTGGGCGGGAGGCCAGACACAGATACGCAGTATTTT. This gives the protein CASSLGGRPDTDTQYF.

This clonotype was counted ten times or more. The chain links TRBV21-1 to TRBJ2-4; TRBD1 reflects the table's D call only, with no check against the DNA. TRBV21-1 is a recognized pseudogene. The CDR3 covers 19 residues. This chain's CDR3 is CASTPDRTQKDGAKNIQYF. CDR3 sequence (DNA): TGTGCCAGCACCCCAGACAGGACCCAGAAGGATGGGGCCAAAAACATTCAGTACTTC.

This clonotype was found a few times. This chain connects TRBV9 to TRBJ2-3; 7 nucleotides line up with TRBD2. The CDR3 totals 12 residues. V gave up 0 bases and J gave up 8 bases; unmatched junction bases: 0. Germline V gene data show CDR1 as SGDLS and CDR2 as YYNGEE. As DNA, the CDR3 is TGTGCCAGCAGCGTAGGGGAGGGTACGCAGTATTTT. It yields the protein CASSVGEGTQYF.

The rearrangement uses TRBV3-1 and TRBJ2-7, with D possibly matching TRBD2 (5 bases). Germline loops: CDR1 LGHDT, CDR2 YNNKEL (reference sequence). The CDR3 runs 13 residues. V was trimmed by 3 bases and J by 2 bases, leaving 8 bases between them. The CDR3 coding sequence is TGTGCCAGCAGCCAGCGGGTTACCTACGAGCAGTACTTC. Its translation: CASSQRVTYEQYF.

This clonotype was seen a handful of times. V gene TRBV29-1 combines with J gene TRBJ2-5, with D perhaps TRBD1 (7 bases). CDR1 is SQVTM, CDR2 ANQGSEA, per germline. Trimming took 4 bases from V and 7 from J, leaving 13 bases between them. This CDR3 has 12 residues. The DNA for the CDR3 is TGCAGCGTTGTCAGGGGGGAGGTGACCCAGTACTTC. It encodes CSVVRGEVTQYF.